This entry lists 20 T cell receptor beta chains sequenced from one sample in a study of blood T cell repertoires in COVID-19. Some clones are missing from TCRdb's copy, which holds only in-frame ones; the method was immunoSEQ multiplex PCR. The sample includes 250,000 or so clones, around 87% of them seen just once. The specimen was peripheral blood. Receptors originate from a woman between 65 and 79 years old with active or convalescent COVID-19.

CDR3 amino acids: CASGQNTGELFF. The CDR3 coding sequence is TGTGCCAGCGGGCAGAACACCGGGGAGCTGTTTTTT. The rearrangement joins TRBV7-9 to TRBJ2-2; no clear D gene. The CDR3 totals 12 residues. Germline CDR1 SEHNR, CDR2 FQNEAQ (reference sequence). V shed 8 bases and J shed 1 base, with 5 bases lying between them.

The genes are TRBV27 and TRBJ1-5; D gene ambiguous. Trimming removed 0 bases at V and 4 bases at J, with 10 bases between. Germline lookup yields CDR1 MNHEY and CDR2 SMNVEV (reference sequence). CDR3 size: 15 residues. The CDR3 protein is CASSLSMAGNQPQHF. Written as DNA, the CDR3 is TGTGCCAGCAGTTTATCTATGGCCGGGAATCAGCCCCAGCATTTT.

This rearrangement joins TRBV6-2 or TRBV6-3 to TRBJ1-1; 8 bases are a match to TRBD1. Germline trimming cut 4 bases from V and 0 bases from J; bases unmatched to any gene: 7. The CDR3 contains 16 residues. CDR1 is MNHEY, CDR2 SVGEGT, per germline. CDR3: CASSWVAGQVNTEAFF. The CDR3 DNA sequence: TGTGCCAGCAGTTGGGTCGCGGGACAGGTGAACACTGAAGCTTTCTTT.

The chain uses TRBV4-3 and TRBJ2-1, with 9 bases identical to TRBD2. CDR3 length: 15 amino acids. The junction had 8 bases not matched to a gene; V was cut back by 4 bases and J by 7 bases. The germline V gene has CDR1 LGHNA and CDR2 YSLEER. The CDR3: CASSPQRGARNEQFF. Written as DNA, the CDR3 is TGCGCCAGCAGCCCCCAGCGGGGGGCAAGGAATGAGCAGTTCTTC.

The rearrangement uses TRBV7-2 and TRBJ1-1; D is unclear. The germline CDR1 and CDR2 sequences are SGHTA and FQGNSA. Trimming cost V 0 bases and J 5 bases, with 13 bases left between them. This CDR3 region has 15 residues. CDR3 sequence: CASSLALGRETEAFF. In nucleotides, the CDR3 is TGTGCCAGCAGCTTAGCTCTGGGAAGGGAGACTGAAGCTTTCTTT.

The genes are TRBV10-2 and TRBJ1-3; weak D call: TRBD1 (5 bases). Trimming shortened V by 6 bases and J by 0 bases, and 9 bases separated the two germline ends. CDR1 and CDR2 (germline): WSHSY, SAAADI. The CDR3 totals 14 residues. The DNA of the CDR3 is TGCGCCAGCAGAGAGACAGCCTCTGGAAACACCATATATTTT. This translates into CASRETASGNTIYF.

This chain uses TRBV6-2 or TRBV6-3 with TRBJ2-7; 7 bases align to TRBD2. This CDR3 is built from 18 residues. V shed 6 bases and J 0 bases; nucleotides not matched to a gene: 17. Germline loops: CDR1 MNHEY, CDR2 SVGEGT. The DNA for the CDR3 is TGTGCCAGCAGCCCTCTTCCTCCGGGGGAGGGCGCCTCCTACGAGCAGTACTTC. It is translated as CASSPLPPGEGASYEQYF.

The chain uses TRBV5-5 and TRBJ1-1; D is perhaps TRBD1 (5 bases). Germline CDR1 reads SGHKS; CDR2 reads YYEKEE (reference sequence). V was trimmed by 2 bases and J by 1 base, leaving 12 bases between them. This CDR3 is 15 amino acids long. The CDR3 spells CASSFFDRSNTEAFF. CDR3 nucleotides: TGTGCCAGCAGCTTCTTTGACAGATCGAACACTGAAGCTTTCTTT.

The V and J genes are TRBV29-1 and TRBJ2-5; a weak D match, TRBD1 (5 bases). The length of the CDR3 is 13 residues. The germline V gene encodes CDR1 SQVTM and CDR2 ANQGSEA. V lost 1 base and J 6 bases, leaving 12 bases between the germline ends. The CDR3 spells CSVEAAGRKTQYF. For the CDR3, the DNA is TGCAGCGTTGAAGCGGCAGGGCGGAAGACCCAGTACTTC.

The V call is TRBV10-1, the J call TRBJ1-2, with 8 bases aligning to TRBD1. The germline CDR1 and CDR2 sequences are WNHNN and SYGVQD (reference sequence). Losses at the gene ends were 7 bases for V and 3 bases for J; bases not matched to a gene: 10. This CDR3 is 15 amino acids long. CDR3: CASNRDRGRDYGYTF. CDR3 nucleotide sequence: TGCGCCAGCAACAGAGACAGGGGAAGGGACTATGGCTACACCTTC.

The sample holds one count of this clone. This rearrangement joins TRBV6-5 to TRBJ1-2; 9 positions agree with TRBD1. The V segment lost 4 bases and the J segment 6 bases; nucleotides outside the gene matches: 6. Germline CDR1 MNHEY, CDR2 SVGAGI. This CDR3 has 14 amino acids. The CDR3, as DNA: TGTGCCAGCAGTTCGGGACAGGGACGAGATGGCTACACCTTC. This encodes CASSSGQGRDGYTF.

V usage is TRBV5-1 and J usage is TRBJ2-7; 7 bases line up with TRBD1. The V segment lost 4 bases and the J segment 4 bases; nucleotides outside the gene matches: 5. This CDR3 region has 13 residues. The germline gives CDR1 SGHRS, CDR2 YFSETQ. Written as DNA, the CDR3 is TGCGCCAGCAGCCCAGTACAGGGGTACGAGCAGTACTTC. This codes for CASSPVQGYEQYF.

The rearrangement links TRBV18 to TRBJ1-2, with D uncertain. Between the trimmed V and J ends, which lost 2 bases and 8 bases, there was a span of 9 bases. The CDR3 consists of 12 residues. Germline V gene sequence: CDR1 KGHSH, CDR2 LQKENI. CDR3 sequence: CASSPEERGYTF. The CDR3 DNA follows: TGTGCCAGCTCACCAGAGGAGAGGGGCTACACCTTC.

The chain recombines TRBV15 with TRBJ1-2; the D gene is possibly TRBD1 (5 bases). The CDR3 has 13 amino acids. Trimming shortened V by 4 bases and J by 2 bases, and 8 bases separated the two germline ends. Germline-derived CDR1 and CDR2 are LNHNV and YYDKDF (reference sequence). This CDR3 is CATSNDRNYGYTF. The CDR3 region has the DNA TGTGCCACCAGCAACGACAGAAACTATGGCTACACCTTC.

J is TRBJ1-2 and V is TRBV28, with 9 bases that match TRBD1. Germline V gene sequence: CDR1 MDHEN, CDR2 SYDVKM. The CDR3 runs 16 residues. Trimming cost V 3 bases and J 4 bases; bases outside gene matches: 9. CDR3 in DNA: TGTGCCAGCAGTTTCCTGGGACAGGGTACAGGCTATGGCTACACCTTC. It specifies CASSFLGQGTGYGYTF.

The CDR3, as DNA: TGTGCCAGCAGCTCCCAGGGGAACAGCCGGGAGACCCAGTACTTC. Amino acids: CASSSQGNSRETQYF. V is TRBV7-6 and J is TRBJ2-5, with TRBD1 as a possible D gene (6 bases). Trimming removed 4 bases at V and 5 bases at J, with 17 bases between. There are 15 residues in the CDR3. Germline-derived CDR1 and CDR2 are SGHVS and FNYEAQ.

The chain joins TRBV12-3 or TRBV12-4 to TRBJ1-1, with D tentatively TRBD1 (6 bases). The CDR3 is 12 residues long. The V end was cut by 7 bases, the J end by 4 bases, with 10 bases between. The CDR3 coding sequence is TGTGCCAGCAAACAGGGCGTCACTGAAGCTTTCTTT. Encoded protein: CASKQGVTEAFF.

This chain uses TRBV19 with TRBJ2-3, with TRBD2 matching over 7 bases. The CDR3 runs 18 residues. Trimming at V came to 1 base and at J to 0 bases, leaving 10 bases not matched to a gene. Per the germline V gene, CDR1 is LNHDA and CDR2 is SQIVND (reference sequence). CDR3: CASSIAGGGSPSTDTQYF. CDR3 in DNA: TGTGCCAGTAGTATAGCTGGCGGGGGTTCTCCTAGCACAGATACGCAGTATTTT.

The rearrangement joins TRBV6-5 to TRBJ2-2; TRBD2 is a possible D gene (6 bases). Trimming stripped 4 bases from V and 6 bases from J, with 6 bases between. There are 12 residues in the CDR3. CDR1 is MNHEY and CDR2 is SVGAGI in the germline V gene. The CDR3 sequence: CASSWGAGELFF. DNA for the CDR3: TGTGCCAGCAGTTGGGGGGCCGGGGAGCTGTTTTTT.

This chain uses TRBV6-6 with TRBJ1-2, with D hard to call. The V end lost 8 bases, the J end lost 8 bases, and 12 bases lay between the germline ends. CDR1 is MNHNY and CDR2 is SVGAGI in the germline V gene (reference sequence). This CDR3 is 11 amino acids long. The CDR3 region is CASSFEGGYTF. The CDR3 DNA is TGTGCCAGCTCCTTCGAGGGCGGCTACACCTTC.